A selection of T cell receptor beta chains follows, all from one sample in a study of T cells in Graves' hyperthyroidism and ophthalmopathy. TCRdb reanalysed the multiplex PCR reads using MiXCR and keeps one entry per CDR3 protein. Of roughly 260,000 distinct CDR3 sequences listed, about 14% are singletons. Sequencing input: blood. These receptors were taken from a middle-aged woman with Graves' hyperthyroidism that later progressed to Graves' ophthalmopathy. CDR3s include the opening cysteine and the closing phenylalanine or tryptophan. A D gene is named only where the DNA matches it firmly. Not every row has a clone size; where given, it reads once, few, many or a size class.

cdr3_nt | cdr3_aa | d_call | v_call | clone_size | j_call
TGTGCCAGCAGCGTAGGACTAGCGGACAGCTCCTACGAGCAGTACTTC | CASSVGLADSSYEQYF | TRBD2 | TRBV5-5 | many | TRBJ2-7
TGCGCCAGCTGTGAAGGAGACAGGGTGGTCGCCGGGGAGCTGTTTTTT | CASCEGDRVVAGELFF | TRBD1 | TRBV10-2 | many | TRBJ2-2
TGCGCCAGCAGAGCGGCTCCGAACACCGGGGAGCTGTTTTTT | CASRAAPNTGELFF | NA | TRBV4-1 | NA | TRBJ2-2
TGTGCCATCGGGACAGGGATCTCCTACAATGAGCAGTTCTTC | CAIGTGISYNEQFF | TRBD1 | TRBV5-4 | NA | TRBJ2-1
TGTGCCAGCAGCGTATTCGGGAGCGCCGGGAGTGAGCAGTTCTTC | CASSVFGSAGSEQFF | NA | TRBV9 | many | TRBJ2-1
TGTGCCAGCTCACCAAGGACCGAGCATGAAAAACTGTTTTTT | CASSPRTEHEKLFF | NA | TRBV18 | many | TRBJ1-4
TGTGCCAGCTCACCACAGGGAGCGGGAGGAGGCGCAGATACGCAGTATTTT | CASSPQGAGGGADTQYF | TRBD2 | TRBV18 | many | TRBJ2-3
TGTGCCAGCAGCTTAGGGGACACTCACAATGAGCAGTTCTTC | CASSLGDTHNEQFF | NA | TRBV7-9 | NA | TRBJ2-1
TGTGCCAGCAGCAGCCCGTCCGGGGGGCTTTCCCACGAGCAGTACTTC | CASSSPSGGLSHEQYF | NA | TRBV12-3/TRBV12-4 | many | TRBJ2-7
TGCGCCAGCAGCTTGAAAAGCGGCCCCCATTACGAGCAGTACTTC | CASSLKSGPHYEQYF | NA | TRBV5-1 | many | TRBJ2-7
TGTGCCAGCAGCCCCCCGGGGACCCAGTACTTC | CASSPPGTQYF | NA | TRBV6-2/TRBV6-3 | many | TRBJ2-5
TGTGCCAGCAGCTTAGTGCAGCGGGGCTTCTACGAGCAGTACTTC | CASSLVQRGFYEQYF | TRBD2 | TRBV11-2 | many | TRBJ2-7
TGTGCCAGCAGTTTAGAGGGCGGGGGTCAAGAGACCCAGTACTTC | CASSLEGGGQETQYF | TRBD2 | TRBV12-3/TRBV12-4 | many | TRBJ2-5
TGTGCCAGCAGTTCCCCATATACCAATGAGCAGTTCTTC | CASSSPYTNEQFF | NA | TRBV28 | many | TRBJ2-1
TGTGCCAGCAGCTTACTACAGGGTGGCCACGAGCAGTACTTC | CASSLLQGGHEQYF | NA | TRBV7-9 | NA | TRBJ2-7
TGTGCCAGCAGCTTTGGTGGAGGGCGGAACACTGAAGCTTTCTTT | CASSFGGGRNTEAFF | NA | TRBV27 | many | TRBJ1-1
TGTGCCAGCAGCTTTCGCCCCACGGCTCTGAACACTGAAGCTTTCTTT | CASSFRPTALNTEAFF | NA | TRBV7-9 | many | TRBJ1-1